This TCR beta chain stems from a study of cytomegalovirus exposure and HLA in healthy donors. About the research overall: The same platform used for the roughly 610 first-cohort repertoires was also used for the 120 validation repertoires, as a later analysis reported.

Deletions cut 0 bases from V and 1 base from J, with 8 bases between. CDR1 LGHNA and CDR2 YNFKEQ come from the germline V gene. This CDR3 spans 15 amino acids. TCRdb keeps only in-frame clones here, not all; method: immunoSEQ multiplex PCR. The table has about 50,000 clones, around 93% seen once. The genes are TRBV4-2 and TRBJ2-3; D not resolved. Sequenced: PBMCs. The source is a woman aged 18-29 years in good health and CMV-seropositive. In DNA, the CDR3 is TGTGCCAGCAGCCAAGATCGTCGCGGCACAGATACGCAGTATTTT. Its translation is CASSQDRRGTDTQYF.